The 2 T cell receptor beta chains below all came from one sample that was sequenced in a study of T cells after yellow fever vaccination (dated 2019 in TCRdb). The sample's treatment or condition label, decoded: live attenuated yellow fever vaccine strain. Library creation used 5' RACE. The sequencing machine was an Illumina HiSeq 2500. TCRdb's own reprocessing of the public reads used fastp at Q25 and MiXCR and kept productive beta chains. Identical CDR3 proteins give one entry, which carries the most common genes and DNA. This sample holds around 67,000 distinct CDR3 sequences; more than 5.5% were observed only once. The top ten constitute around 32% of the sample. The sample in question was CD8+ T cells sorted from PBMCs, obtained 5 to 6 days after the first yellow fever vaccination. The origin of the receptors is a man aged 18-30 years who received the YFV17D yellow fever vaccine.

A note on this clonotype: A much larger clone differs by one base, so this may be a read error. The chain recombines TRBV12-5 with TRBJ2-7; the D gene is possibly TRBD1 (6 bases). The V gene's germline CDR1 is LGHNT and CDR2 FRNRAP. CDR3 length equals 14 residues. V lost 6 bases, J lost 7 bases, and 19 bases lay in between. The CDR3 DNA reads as TGTGCTAGTGGCTCTCACAGGGAAAGAGAGGAGCAGTACGTC. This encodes CASGSHREREEQYV.

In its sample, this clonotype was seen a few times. The CDR3 bases are TGCGCCAGCAGCCAAGATCGGCACAATCCGGGAACTAATGAAAAACTGTTTTTT. Protein: CASSQDRHNPGTNEKLFF. The chain links TRBV4-3 to TRBJ1-4; no clear D. This CDR3 is built from 18 residues. The germline CDR1 and CDR2 sequences are LGHNA and YSLEER. Trimming pared 0 bases from V and 1 base from J, leaving 15 bases between.